Following are 18 T cell receptor beta chains from one sample sequenced in a study of T and B cells in COVID-19 patients. Blood genomic DNA input for TRB amplification was about 240-500 ng. Multiplex PCR with BIOMED2 TRB-A/B primer pools amplified TRB rearrangements. Each CDR3 protein is one row after TCRdb ran MiXCR on the multiplex PCR reads. The table includes approximately 15,000 distinct CDR3 sequences, around 30% detected once. The sample consisted of blood. These receptors were obtained from a human donor who had recovered from COVID-19.

This clonotype was detected only a few times. The genes are TRBV30 and TRBJ1-1, with a weak D call TRBD1 (5 bases). The ends were cut back, 3 bases at V and 1 base at J, with 18 bases in the middle. The CDR3 length is 16 residues. Germline V gives CDR1 GTSNPN, CDR2 SVGIG (reference sequence). The CDR3 DNA is TGTGCCTGGAGGCTAGGGTTTGGGGGGACGAACACTGAAGCTTTCTTT. This sequence encodes CAWRLGFGGTNTEAFF. Variable domain in full (rest from reference TRBV30 and TRBJ1-1): SQTIHQWPATLVQPVGSPLSLECTVEGTSNPNLYWYRQAAGRGLQLLFYSVGIGQISSEVPQNLSASRPQDRQFILSSKKLLLSDSGFYLCAWRLGFGGTNTEAFFGQGTRLTVV.

The chain combines TRBV27 with TRBJ2-7; 7 positions match TRBD1. The CDR3 is 12 residues long. J gave up 6 bases and V 6 bases, and 5 bases lay outside the gene matches. Germline V gene sequence: CDR1 MNHEY, CDR2 SMNVEV (reference sequence). The CDR3 DNA is TGTGCCAGCAGCCCAAGGGGGCGCGAGCAGTACTTC. It codes for CASSPRGREQYF.

The V gene is TRBV20-1, the J gene TRBJ2-1; 9 nucleotides match TRBD2. This CDR3 contains 17 residues. The V gene's germline CDR1 is DFQATT and CDR2 SNEGSKA (reference sequence). V shed 0 bases, J shed 1 base, and the junction held 7 bases outside the gene matches. The CDR3 spells CSARDVRTSASYNEQFF. Here the CDR3 DNA reads TGCAGTGCTAGAGATGTCCGGACTAGCGCGTCCTACAATGAGCAGTTCTTC.

By its share, this clonotype is medium-sized. V usage is TRBV6-2 or TRBV6-3 and J usage is TRBJ2-1; 8 nucleotides match TRBD2. Germline assignment: CDR1 MNHEY and CDR2 SVGEGT. The CDR3 extends over 11 amino acids. V shed 6 bases and J 13 bases; nucleotides not matched to a gene: 5. The CDR3 spells CASRDGTRQFF. The CDR3 coding sequence is TGTGCCAGCAGAGACGGGACTAGACAGTTCTTC.

This clonotype was counted only a few times. This chain joins TRBV30 and TRBJ2-5; a weak D match, TRBD1 (6 bases). CDR3 length: 15 amino acids. V dropped 2 bases and J dropped 0 bases, with 13 bases sitting between them. The germline V gene has CDR1 GTSNPN and CDR2 SVGIG (reference sequence). CDR3 bases: TGTGCCTGGAGTCCGGGTAGGGGGTACCAAGAGACCCAGTACTTC. It yields the protein CAWSPGRGYQETQYF.

Relative to its sample, this clonotype is medium-sized. The CDR3: CASSGANVLTF. The CDR3 DNA reads TGTGCCAGCTCTGGGGCCAACGTCCTGACTTTC. The chain combines TRBV6-5 with TRBJ2-6; no clear D. Germline-derived CDR1 and CDR2 are MNHEY and SVGAGI. This CDR3 is 11 amino acids long. V lost 8 bases, J lost 1 base, and 0 bases lay in between.

This clonotype was seen a few times. This chain joins TRBV18 and TRBJ2-7; 9 nucleotides align to TRBD1. J was trimmed by 7 bases and V by 3 bases; bases with no gene match: 13. Germline CDR1 KGHSH, CDR2 LQKENI. The CDR3 runs to 16 residues. CDR3 loop: CASSPGQGLGPREQYF. The CDR3 nucleotides read TGTGCCAGCTCACCTGGACAGGGGTTGGGTCCGCGTGAGCAGTACTTC.

V is TRBV27 and J is TRBJ1-5; D possibly corresponds to TRBD1 (5 bases). Germline V lookup: CDR1 MNHEY, CDR2 SMNVEV (reference sequence). V was cut by 0 bases and J by 6 bases, with 12 bases left in between. The CDR3 consists of 15 residues. CDR3 DNA: TGTGCCAGCAGTTTATCGAGGGGCGCGAGTCAGCCCCAGCATTTT. Translated: CASSLSRGASQPQHF.

The V and J genes are TRBV12-3 or TRBV12-4 and TRBJ1-1; D may be TRBD1 (6 bases). V shed 5 bases and J shed 5 bases, with 15 bases lying between them. The CDR3 covers 14 residues. CDR3 sequence (DNA): TGTGCCAGCAGTGTCGCAGGGGTAGGGACTGAAGCTTTCTTT. This gives the protein CASSVAGVGTEAFF.

This clonotype is categorized as medium-sized. The genes are TRBV29-1 and TRBJ1-2; D not certain. Germline V gene data show CDR1 as SQVTM and CDR2 as ANQGSEA. Between the trimmed V and J ends, which lost 1 base and 3 bases, there was a span of 3 bases. The CDR3 length is 11 residues. The CDR3 here is CSVEAYYGYTF. CDR3 nucleotides: TGCAGCGTTGAAGCGTACTATGGCTACACCTTC.

The CDR3 is CASSALGLAGGHTGELFF. In nucleotides, the CDR3 is TGTGCCAGCAGTGCCTTGGGACTAGCGGGGGGACACACCGGGGAGCTGTTTTTT. The chain is built from TRBV27 and TRBJ2-2; 15 bases align to TRBD2. J was trimmed by 3 bases and V by 5 bases; bases with no gene match: 7. The CDR3 covers 18 residues. Germline CDR1 reads MNHEY; CDR2 reads SMNVEV (reference sequence).

By its share, this clonotype is medium-sized. The CDR3 DNA follows: TGTGCCAGTAGTATTAACCGGGACCAGGGTAACGTCCTGACTTTC. This sequence encodes CASSINRDQGNVLTF. This chain connects TRBV19 to TRBJ2-6; the D gene could be TRBD1 or TRBD2 (5 bases each). Germline assignment: CDR1 LNHDA and CDR2 SQIVND (reference sequence). V was cut by 3 bases and J by 10 bases, with 16 bases left in between. This CDR3 spans 15 amino acids.

This clonotype was seen only a few times. The chain links TRBV12-3 or TRBV12-4 to TRBJ1-3; D uncertain. The length of the CDR3 is 13 residues. Trimming took off 6 bases at V and 0 bases at J, with 6 bases between the two ends. The CDR3: CASRDNSGNTIYF. CDR3 nucleotide sequence: TGTGCCAGCAGAGACAACTCTGGAAACACCATATATTTT.

V is TRBV5-6 and J is TRBJ1-2; D not resolved. CDR1 is SGHDT, CDR2 YYEEEE, per germline. V dropped 0 bases and J dropped 4 bases, with 13 bases sitting between them. There are 15 residues in the CDR3. DNA for the CDR3: TGTGCCAGCAGCTTGGCCAGGCCGCAACTCTATGGCTACACCTTC. Translating gives CASSLARPQLYGYTF. Combining the CDR3 with reference TRBV5-6 and TRBJ1-2 gives the whole variable domain DAGVTQSPTHLIKTRGQQVTLRCSPKSGHDTVSWYQQALGQGPQFIFQYYEEEERQRGNFPDRFSGHQFPNYSSELNVNALLLGDSALYLCASSLARPQLYGYTFGSGTRLTVV.

In its sample, this clonotype ranks as medium-sized (0.01 to 0.1%). This chain joins TRBV29-1 and TRBJ2-7; a weak D match, TRBD1 (6 bases). Germline CDR1 reads SQVTM; CDR2 reads ANQGSEA. V gave up 5 bases and J gave up 3 bases, with 11 bases separating them. CDR3 length equals 12 residues. The CDR3 loop reads CSVQKQGYEQYF. In nucleotides, the CDR3 is TGCAGCGTTCAAAAACAGGGCTACGAGCAGTACTTC.

As concerns this clonotype: A much larger clone lies a single base off, so this may be a read error. The V gene is TRBV15, the J gene TRBJ2-1, with TRBD2 matching over 8 bases. Germline CDR1 and CDR2: LNHNV and YYDKDF (reference sequence). CDR3 length: 16 residues. The J segment lost 5 bases and the V segment lost 1 base, leaving 7 bases of the junction unmatched. CDR3 sequence (DNA): TGTGCCACCAGCAGAGGGATTAGCGGGATCGACAATGAGCAGTTCTTC. It encodes CATSRGISGIDNEQFF.

J is TRBJ1-2 and V is TRBV5-4; 8 bases agree with TRBD1. The V gene's germline CDR1 is SGHNT and CDR2 YYREEE (reference sequence). The CDR3 has 14 residues. With 1 base clipped from V and 7 bases from J, the junction kept 6 bases outside the gene matches. The CDR3 DNA is TGTGCCAGCAGCTTGAGGACAGGGTTGAGTGGCTACACCTTC. Translating gives CASSLRTGLSGYTF.

This clonotype has a handful of counts. V is TRBV10-3 and J is TRBJ2-2; weak D call: TRBD1 (5 bases). Germline values: CDR1 ENHRY, CDR2 SYGVKD. Trimming shortened V by 7 bases and J by 8 bases, and 17 bases separated the two germline ends. The CDR3 length is 14 residues. The CDR3 DNA sequence: TGTGCCATCACTTCTGACAGTTTAACGGGGGAGCTGTTTTTT. This sequence encodes CAITSDSLTGELFF.